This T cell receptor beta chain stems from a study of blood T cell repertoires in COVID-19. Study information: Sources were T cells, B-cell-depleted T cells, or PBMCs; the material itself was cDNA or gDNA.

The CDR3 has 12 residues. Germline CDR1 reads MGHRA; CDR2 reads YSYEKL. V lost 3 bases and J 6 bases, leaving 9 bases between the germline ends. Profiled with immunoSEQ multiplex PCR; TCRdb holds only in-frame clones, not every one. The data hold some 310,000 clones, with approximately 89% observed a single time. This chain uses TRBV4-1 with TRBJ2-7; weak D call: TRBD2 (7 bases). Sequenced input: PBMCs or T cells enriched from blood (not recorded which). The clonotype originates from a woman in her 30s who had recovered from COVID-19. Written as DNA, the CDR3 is TGCGCCAGCAGCCAGAGGGGGGGCGAGCAGTACTTC. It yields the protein CASSQRGGEQYF.